Following are 14 T cell receptor beta chains from one sample sequenced in a study of beta chain features in type 1 diabetes (dated by TCRdb to about 2018). Library generation was performed with the immunoSEQ multiplex PCR assay. The entire amount of isolated RNA was reverse transcribed using the High Capacity cDNA Reverse Transcription Kit, so the sequenced TCRB transcripts were expressed ones. The table was pulled from immuneACCESS by TCRdb, which kept in-frame rearrangements only. Such tables lose some clones; where checked, under half of the loss comes from unresolved V genes, and the rest has no known cause. This sample is represented by roughly 150,000 clones; approximately 7.8% of them were singletons. Of the sample, about 0.9% falls within the top ten clones. Antigen specificity for these receptors is unknown. Points the paper makes about the study in general: A moderate but significant shortening of TCRB CDR3 length was observed in type 1 diabetes patients in all four CD4+ subsets.

The sample was central memory CD4+ T cells from blood. These receptor sequences come from a middle-aged woman with type 1 diabetes.

This clone has a handful of counts. This chain joins TRBV28 and TRBJ2-1, with D possibly matching TRBD2 (6 bases). The V gene's germline CDR1 is MDHEN and CDR2 SYDVKM. The CDR3 extends over 14 amino acids. Trimming left V 3 bases short and J 7 bases short, with 13 bases between. The CDR3 reads CASSLDGSSNEQFF. The CDR3 DNA reads TGTGCCAGCAGTTTGGACGGGAGCTCAAATGAGCAGTTCTTC. The variable domain in full, completed from reference TRBV28 and TRBJ2-1, reads DVKVTQSSRYLVKRTGEKVFLECVQDMDHENMFWYRQDPGLGLRLIYFSYDVKMKEKGDIPEGYSVSREKKERFSLILESASTNQTSMYLCASSLDGSSNEQFFGPGTRLTVL.

A remark on this clone: Other DNA variants within this sample encode the same CDR3. The chain combines TRBV2 with TRBJ2-3, with a possible D match to TRBD2 (5 bases). Trimming pared 6 bases from V and 6 bases from J, leaving 10 bases between. In germline, CDR1 is SNHLY, CDR2 FYNNEI. The CDR3 is 12 residues long. CDR3 in DNA: TGTGCCAGCAGGGACCGCGGGGATACGCAGTATTTT. Translated, it gives CASRDRGDTQYF.

There are a few counts of this clone. The chain is built from TRBV7-9 and TRBJ2-7; weak D call: TRBD1 (6 bases). Germline assignment: CDR1 SEHNR and CDR2 FQNEAQ (reference sequence). V lost 5 bases and J 6 bases, leaving 17 bases between the germline ends. This CDR3 has 14 residues. CDR3 bases: TGTGCCAGCAGCCCGATGACAGGAGCCGCCGAGCAGTACTTC. Its translation is CASSPMTGAAEQYF.

The chain has TRBV7-2 and TRBJ2-1; perhaps TRBD2 as D (6 bases). V gave up 1 base and J gave up 7 bases, with 11 bases separating them. Germline V gene lookup returns CDR1 SGHTA and CDR2 FQGNSA. This CDR3 has 14 amino acids. CDR3 nucleotide sequence: TGTGCCAGCAGCTTAGTTGGAGGGATGAATGAGCAGTTCTTC. Amino acids: CASSLVGGMNEQFF.

V is TRBV7-9 and J is TRBJ2-3; D is undetermined. CDR1 is SEHNR and CDR2 is FQNEAQ in the germline V gene (reference sequence). The CDR3 is 12 amino acids. V was pared by 5 bases and J by 0 bases, with 3 bases between. The CDR3 nucleotides are TGTGCCAGCAGCCCGAGCACAGATACGCAGTATTTT. Encoded protein: CASSPSTDTQYF.

The rearrangement joins TRBV27 to TRBJ2-6; TRBD2 is a possible D gene (6 bases). CDR3 length equals 17 residues. Germline V lookup: CDR1 MNHEY, CDR2 SMNVEV (reference sequence). Trimming stripped 3 bases from V and 2 bases from J, with 14 bases between. The CDR3 reads CASSFGQGGPGANVLTF. CDR3 nucleotides: TGTGCCAGCAGTTTTGGGCAGGGAGGACCTGGGGCCAACGTCCTGACTTTC.

The CDR3 here is CAWRGAQEQYF. For the CDR3, the DNA is TGTGCCTGGAGAGGGGCGCAGGAGCAGTACTTC. The rearrangement uses TRBV30 and TRBJ2-7, with D perhaps matching TRBD1 (5 bases). This CDR3 comprises 11 residues. Between the trimmed V and J ends, which lost 3 bases and 7 bases, there was a span of 10 bases. Per the germline V gene, CDR1 is GTSNPN and CDR2 is SVGIG (reference sequence).

The chain joins TRBV29-1 to TRBJ1-1, with TRBD1 matching 11 bases. The V and J ends lost 6 bases and 11 bases, in that order; junction bases with no gene match: 5. From germline, CDR1 is SQVTM and CDR2 ANQGSEA. CDR3 length: 11 residues. The CDR3 DNA follows: TGCAGCGTAGGCGGACAGGGGGCGGCTTTCTTT. Its translation: CSVGGQGAAFF.

This clone was seen only a few times. This sequence joins TRBV7-8 and TRBJ1-1; TRBD1 matches 8 bases. CDR3 length equals 16 residues. V lost 5 bases and J lost 1; bases outside the gene matches: 9. The germline gives CDR1 SGHVS, CDR2 FQNEAQ. The CDR3 is CASSILTGARNTEAFF. CDR3 coding DNA: TGTGCCAGCAGCATCCTGACAGGGGCGCGGAACACTGAAGCTTTCTTT.

The rearrangement links TRBV9 to TRBJ2-3, with D hard to call. The ends were cut back, 0 bases at V and 5 bases at J, with 4 bases in the middle. The V gene's germline CDR1 is SGDLS and CDR2 YYNGEE. This CDR3 contains 12 residues. CDR3 coding DNA: TGTGCCAGCAGCGTAGATAAAGATACGCAGTATTTT. This gives the protein CASSVDKDTQYF.

This clone has ten or more counts. This sequence joins TRBV5-4 and TRBJ2-5; perhaps TRBD1 as D (6 bases). V dropped 5 bases and J dropped 1 base, with 12 bases sitting between them. The CDR3 covers 14 residues. Per germline, CDR1 SGHNT and CDR2 YYREEE (reference sequence). The CDR3 protein is CASSQDSLQETQYF. CDR3 DNA sequence: TGTGCCAGCAGTCAGGACAGCCTCCAAGAGACCCAGTACTTC.

The chain carries TRBV28 and TRBJ1-2; a possible D gene is TRBD1 (5 bases). Germline V CDR1 and CDR2: MDHEN, SYDVKM. The CDR3 totals 13 residues. Trimming took off 10 bases at V and 8 bases at J, with 20 bases between the two ends. DNA of the CDR3: TGTGCCACCCGGCCGGGGACCGCGGGGGGCTACACCTTC. It is translated as CATRPGTAGGYTF.

In DNA form, the CDR3 reads TGTGCCAGCAGCTTAGATGGGACAGGGCAGCATTTT. Encoded protein: CASSLDGTGQHF. The chain links TRBV7-9 to TRBJ1-5; TRBD1 matches 9 bases. Germline CDR1 and CDR2: SEHNR and FQNEAQ (reference sequence). Trimming at V came to 1 base and at J to 13 bases, leaving 2 bases not matched to a gene. The length of the CDR3 is 12 residues.

V gene TRBV5-4 combines with J gene TRBJ1-1; no definite D call. V was shortened by 4 bases and J by 5 bases, with 15 bases between the two germline ends. Germline lookup yields CDR1 SGHNT and CDR2 YYREEE (reference sequence). The CDR3 totals 14 residues. The CDR3 sequence: CASSQETARTEAFF. CDR3 nucleotides: TGTGCCAGCAGCCAAGAAACCGCTAGGACTGAAGCTTTCTTT.